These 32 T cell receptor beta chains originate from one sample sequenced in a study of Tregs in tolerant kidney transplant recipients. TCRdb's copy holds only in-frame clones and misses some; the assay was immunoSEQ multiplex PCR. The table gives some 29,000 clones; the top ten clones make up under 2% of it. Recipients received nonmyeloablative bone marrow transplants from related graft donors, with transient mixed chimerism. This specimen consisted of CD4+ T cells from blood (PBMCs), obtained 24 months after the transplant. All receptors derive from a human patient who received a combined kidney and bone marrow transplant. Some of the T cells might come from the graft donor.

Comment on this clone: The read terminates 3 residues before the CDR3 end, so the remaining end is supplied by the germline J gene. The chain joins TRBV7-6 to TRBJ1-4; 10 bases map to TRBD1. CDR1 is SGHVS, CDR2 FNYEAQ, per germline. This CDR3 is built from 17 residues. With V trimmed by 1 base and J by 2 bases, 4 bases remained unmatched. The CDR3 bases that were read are TGTGCCAGCAGCTTAGATCCGGGACAGGGGACTAATGAAAAA. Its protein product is CASSLDPGQGTNEK. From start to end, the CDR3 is CASSLDPGQGTNEKLFF.

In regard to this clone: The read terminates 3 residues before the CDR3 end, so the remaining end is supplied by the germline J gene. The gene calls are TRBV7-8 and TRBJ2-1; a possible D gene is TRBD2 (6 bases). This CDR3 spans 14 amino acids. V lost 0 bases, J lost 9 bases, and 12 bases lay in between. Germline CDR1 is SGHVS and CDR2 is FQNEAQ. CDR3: CASSLAGLAVEQFF. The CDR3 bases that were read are TGTGCCAGCAGCTTAGCCGGTTTAGCGGTTGAG.

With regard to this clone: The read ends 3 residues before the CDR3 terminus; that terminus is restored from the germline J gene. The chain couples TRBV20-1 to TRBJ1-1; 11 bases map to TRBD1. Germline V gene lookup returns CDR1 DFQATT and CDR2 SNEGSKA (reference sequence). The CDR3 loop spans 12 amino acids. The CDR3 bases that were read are TGCAGTGCCCGGACAGGGGGCGGCGGA. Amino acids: CSARTGGGG. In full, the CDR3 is CSARTGGGGAFF.

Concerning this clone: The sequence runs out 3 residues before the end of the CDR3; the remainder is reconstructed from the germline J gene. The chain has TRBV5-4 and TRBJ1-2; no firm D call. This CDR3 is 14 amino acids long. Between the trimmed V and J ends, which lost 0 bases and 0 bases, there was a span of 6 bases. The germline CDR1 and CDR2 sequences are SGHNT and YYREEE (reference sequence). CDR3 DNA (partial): TGTGCCAGCAGCTTGGAAGGGTCTAACTATGGC. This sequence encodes CASSLEGSNYG. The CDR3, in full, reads CASSLEGSNYGYTF.

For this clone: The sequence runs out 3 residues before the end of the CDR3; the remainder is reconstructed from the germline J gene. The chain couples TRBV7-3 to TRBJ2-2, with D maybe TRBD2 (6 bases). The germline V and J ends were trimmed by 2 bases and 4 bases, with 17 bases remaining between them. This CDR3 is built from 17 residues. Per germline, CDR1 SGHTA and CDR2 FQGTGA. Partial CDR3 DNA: TGTGCCAGCAGCTTAGAATCGAGGAGGGCTTTCACCGGGGAG. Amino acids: CASSLESRRAFTGE. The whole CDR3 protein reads CASSLESRRAFTGELFF. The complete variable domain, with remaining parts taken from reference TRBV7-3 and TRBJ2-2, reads GAGVSQTPSNKVTEKGKYVELRCDPISGHTALYWYRQSLGQGPEFLIYFQGTGAADDSGLPNDRFFAVRPEGSVSTLKIQRTERGDSAVYLCASSLESRRAFTGELFFGEGSRLTVL.

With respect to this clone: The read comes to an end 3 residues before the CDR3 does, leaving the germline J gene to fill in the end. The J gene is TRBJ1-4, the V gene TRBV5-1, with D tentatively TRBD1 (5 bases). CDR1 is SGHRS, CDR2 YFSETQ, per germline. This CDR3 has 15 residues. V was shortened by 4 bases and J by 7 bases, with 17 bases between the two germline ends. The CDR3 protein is CASSLSGGAGEKLFF. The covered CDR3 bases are TGCGCCAGCAGCCTCTCCGGCGGGGCAGGTGAAAAA.

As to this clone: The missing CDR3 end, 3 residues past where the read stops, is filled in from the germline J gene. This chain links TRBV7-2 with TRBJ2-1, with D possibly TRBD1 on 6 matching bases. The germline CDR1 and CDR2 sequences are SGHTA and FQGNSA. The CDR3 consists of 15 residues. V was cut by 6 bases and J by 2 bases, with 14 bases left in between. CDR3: CASRLQGSAYNEQFF. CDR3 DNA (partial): TGTGCCAGCAGGCTTCAGGGGAGCGCCTACAATGAG.

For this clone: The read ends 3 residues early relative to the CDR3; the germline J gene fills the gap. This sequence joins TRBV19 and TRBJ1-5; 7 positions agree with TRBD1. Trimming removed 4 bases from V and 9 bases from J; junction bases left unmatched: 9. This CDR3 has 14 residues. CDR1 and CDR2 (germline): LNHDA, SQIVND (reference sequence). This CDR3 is CASSNGQARGPQHF. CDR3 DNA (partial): TGTGCCAGTAGTAACGGACAGGCCCGGGGGCCC.

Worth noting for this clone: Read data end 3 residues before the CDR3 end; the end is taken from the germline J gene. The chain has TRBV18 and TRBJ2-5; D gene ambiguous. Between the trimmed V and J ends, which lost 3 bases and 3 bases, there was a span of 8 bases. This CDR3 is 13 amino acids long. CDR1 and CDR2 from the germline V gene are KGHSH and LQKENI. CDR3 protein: CASSPRKEETQYF. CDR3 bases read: TGTGCCAGCTCACCTCGTAAGGAAGAGACC.

The CDR3 sequence is CSARDRLAGPRGEQYF. The CDR3 DNA, read in part, is TGCAGTGCTAGAGATCGGTTAGCGGGACCTCGGGGCGAG. The rearrangement joins TRBV20-1 to TRBJ2-7; TRBD2 aligns across 8 bases. The read comes to an end 3 residues before the CDR3 does, leaving the germline J gene to fill in the end. The length of the CDR3 is 16 residues. V lost 0 bases, J lost 6 bases, and 13 bases stayed unmatched. Germline-derived CDR1 and CDR2 are DFQATT and SNEGSKA (reference sequence).

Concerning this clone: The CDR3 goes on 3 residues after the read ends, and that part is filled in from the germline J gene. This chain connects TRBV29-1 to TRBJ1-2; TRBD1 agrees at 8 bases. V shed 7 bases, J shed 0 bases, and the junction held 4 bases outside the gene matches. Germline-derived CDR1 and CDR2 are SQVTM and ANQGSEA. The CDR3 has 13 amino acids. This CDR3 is CSGGQESNYGYTF. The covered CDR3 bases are TGCAGCGGGGGACAGGAGTCTAACTATGGC.

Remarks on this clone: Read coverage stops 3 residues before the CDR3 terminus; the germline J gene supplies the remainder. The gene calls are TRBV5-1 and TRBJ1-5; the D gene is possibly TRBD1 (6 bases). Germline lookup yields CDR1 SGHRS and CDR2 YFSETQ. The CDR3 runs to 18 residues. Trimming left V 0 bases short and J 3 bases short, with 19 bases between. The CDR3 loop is CASSLEAQGIGTNQPQHF. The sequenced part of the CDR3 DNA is TGCGCCAGCAGCTTGGAAGCCCAGGGGATAGGTACCAATCAGCCC.

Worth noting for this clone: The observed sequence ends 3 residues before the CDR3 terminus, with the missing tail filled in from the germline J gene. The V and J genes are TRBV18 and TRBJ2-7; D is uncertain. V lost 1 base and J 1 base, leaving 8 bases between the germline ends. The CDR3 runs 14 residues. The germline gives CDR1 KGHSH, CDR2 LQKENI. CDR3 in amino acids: CASSPRAGSYEQYF. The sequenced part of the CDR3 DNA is TGTGCCAGCTCACCACGAGCAGGATCCTACGAG.

CDR3 residues: CSARPTGVGFYEQYF. CDR3 DNA, as far as it was read: TGCAGTGCTAGACCGACAGGGGTTGGATTCTACGAG. This chain uses TRBV20-1 with TRBJ2-7, with 8 bases matching TRBD1. Coverage ceases 3 residues before the CDR3 finishes, and the germline J gene fills in the end. Per germline, CDR1 DFQATT and CDR2 SNEGSKA (reference sequence). J lost 3 bases, V lost 2 bases, and 9 bases had no gene match. This CDR3 spans 15 amino acids.

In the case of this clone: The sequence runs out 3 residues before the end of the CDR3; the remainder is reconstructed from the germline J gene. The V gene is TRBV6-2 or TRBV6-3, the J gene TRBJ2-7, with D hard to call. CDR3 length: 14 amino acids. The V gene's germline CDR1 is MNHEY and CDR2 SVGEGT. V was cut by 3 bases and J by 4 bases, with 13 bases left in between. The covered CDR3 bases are TGTGCCAGCAGTTATGAGGCCTTCGAGTACGAG. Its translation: CASSYEAFEYE. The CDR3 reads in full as CASSYEAFEYEQYF.

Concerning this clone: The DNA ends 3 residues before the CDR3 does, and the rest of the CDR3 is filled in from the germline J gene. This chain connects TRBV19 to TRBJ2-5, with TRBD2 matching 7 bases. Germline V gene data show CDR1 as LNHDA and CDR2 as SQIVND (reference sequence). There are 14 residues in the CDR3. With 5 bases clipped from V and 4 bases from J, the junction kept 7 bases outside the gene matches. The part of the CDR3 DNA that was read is TGTGCCAGTAGTTTGACTCGCGGGGGAGAGACC. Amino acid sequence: CASSLTRGGET. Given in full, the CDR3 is CASSLTRGGETQYF. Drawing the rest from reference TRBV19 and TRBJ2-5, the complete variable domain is DGGITQSPKYLFRKEGQNVTLSCEQNLNHDAMYWYRQDPGQGLRLIYYSQIVNDFQKGDIAEGYSVSREKKESFPLTVTSAQKNPTAFYLCASSLTRGGETQYFGPGTRLLVL.

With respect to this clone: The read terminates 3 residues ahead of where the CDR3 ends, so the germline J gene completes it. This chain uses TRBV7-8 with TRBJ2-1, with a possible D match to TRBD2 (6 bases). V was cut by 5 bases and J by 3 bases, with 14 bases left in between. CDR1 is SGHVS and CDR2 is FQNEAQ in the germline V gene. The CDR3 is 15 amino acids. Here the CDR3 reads CASSQRLADYNEQFF. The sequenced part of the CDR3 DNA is TGTGCCAGCAGCCAGAGGTTAGCGGACTACAATGAG. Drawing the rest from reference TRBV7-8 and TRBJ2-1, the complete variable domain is GAGVSQSPRYKVAKRGQDVALRCDPISGHVSLFWYQQALGQGPEFLTYFQNEAQLDKSGLPSDRFFAERPEGSVSTLKIQRTQQEDSAVYLCASSQRLADYNEQFFGPGTRLTVL.

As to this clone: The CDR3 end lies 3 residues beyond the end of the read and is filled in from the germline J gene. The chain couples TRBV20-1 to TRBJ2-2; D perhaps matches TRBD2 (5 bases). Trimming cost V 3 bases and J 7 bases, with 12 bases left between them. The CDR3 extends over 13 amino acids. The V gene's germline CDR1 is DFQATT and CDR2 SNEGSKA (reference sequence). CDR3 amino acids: CSARVGVNGELFF. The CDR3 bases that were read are TGCAGTGCTAGGGTCGGGGTAAACGGGGAG.

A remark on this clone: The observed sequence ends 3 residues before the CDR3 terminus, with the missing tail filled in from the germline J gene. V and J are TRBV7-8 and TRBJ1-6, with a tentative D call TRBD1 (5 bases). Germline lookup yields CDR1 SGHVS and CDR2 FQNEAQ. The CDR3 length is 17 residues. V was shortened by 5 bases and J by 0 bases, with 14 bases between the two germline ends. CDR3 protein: CASSPTGGISYNSPLHF. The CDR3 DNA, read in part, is TGTGCCAGCAGCCCCACTGGGGGGATCTCCTATAATTCACCC.

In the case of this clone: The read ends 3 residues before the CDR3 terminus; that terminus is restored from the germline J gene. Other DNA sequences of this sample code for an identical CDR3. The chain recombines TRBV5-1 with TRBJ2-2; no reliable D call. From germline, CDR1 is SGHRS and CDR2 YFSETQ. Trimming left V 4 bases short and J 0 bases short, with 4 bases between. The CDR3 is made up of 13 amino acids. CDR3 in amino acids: CASSLANTGELFF. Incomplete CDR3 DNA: TGCGCCAGCAGCCTCGCGAACACCGGGGAG.

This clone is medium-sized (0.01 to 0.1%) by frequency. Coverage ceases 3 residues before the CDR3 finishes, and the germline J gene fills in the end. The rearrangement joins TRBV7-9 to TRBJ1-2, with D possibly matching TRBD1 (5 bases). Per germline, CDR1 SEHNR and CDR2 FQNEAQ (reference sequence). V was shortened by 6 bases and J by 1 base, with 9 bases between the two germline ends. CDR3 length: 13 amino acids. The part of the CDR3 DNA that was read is TGTGCCAGCAGAGACAGCCTTAACTATGGC. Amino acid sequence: CASRDSLNYG. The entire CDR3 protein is CASRDSLNYGYTF.

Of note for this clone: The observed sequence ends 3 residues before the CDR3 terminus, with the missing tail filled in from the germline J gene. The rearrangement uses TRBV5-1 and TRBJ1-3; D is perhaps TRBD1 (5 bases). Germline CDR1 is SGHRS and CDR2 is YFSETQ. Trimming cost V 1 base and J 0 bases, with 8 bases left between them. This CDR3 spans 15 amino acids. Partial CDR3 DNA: TGCGCCAGCAGCTTGAGGGGAGACTCTGGAAACACC. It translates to CASSLRGDSGNT. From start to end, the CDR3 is CASSLRGDSGNTIYF.

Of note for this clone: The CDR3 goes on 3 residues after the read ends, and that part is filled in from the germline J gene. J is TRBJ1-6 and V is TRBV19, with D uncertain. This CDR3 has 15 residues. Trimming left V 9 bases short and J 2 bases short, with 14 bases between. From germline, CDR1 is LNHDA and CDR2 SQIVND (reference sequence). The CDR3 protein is CASRNTRAYNSPLHF. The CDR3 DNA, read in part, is TGTGCCAGCCGGAACACCCGGGCCTATAATTCACCC.

This CDR3 is CASSSEGQGSYEQYF. Partial CDR3 DNA: TGTGCCAGCTCATCGGAGGGACAGGGTTCCTACGAG. The rearrangement links TRBV18 to TRBJ2-7; TRBD1 matches at 9 bases. The CDR3 end lies 3 residues beyond the end of the read and is filled in from the germline J gene. Germline CDR1 reads KGHSH; CDR2 reads LQKENI. Trimming cost V 5 bases and J 1 base; bases outside gene matches: 6. The CDR3 has 15 amino acids.

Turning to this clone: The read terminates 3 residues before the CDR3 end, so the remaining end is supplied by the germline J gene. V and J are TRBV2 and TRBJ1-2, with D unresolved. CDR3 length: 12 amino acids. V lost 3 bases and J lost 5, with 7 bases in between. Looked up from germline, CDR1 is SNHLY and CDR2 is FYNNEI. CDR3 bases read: TGTGCCAGCAGTGAGGAAGGGTATGGC. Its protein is CASSEEGYG. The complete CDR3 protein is CASSEEGYGYTF.

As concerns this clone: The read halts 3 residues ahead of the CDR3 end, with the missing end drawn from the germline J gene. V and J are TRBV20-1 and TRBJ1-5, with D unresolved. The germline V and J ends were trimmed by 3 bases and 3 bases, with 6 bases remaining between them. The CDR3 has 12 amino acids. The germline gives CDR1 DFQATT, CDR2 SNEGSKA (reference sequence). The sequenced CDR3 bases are TGCAGTGCTAGGGGCTTCAATCAGCCC. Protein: CSARGFNQP. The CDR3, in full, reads CSARGFNQPQHF.

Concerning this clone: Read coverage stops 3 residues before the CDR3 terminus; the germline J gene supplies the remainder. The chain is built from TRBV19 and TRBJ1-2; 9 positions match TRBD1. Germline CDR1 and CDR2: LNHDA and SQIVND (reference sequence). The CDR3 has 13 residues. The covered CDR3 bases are TGTGCCAGTACCTCGGACAGGGGTGCGGGC. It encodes CASTSDRGAG. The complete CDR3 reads CASTSDRGAGYTF.

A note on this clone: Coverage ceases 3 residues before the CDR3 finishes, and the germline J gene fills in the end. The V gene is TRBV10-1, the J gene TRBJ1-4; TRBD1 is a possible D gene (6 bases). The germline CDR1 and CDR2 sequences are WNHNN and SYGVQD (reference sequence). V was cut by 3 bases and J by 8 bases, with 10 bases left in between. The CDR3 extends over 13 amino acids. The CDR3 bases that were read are TGCGCCAGCAGTGACAGGGGAGGCGAAAAA. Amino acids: CASSDRGGEK. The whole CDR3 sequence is CASSDRGGEKLFF.

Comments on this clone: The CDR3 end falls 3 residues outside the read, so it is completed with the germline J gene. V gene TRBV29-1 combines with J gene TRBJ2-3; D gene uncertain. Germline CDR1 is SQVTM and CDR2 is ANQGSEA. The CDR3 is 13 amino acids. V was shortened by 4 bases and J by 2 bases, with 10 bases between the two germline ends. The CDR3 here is CSVGHLDTDTQYF. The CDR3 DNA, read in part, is TGCAGCGTTGGGCACCTAGACACAGATACG.

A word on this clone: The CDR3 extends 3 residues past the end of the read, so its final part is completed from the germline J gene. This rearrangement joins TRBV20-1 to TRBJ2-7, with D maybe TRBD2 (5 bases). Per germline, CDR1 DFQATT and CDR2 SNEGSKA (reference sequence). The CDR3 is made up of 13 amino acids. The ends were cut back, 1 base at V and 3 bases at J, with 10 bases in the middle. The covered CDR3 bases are TGCAGTGCTAGAGTTGGACTGATCTACGAG. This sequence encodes CSARVGLIYE. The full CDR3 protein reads CSARVGLIYEQYF.

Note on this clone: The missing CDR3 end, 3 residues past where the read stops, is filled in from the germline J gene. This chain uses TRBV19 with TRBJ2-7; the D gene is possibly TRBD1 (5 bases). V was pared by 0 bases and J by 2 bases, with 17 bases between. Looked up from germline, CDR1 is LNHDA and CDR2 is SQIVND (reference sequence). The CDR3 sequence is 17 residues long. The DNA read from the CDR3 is TGTGCCAGTAGTATAGATTCCAGGGCTTCCCATACCTACGAG. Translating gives CASSIDSRASHTYE. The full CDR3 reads CASSIDSRASHTYEQYF. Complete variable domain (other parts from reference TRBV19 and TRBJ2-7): DGGITQSPKYLFRKEGQNVTLSCEQNLNHDAMYWYRQDPGQGLRLIYYSQIVNDFQKGDIAEGYSVSREKKESFPLTVTSAQKNPTAFYLCASSIDSRASHTYEQYFGPGTRLTVT.

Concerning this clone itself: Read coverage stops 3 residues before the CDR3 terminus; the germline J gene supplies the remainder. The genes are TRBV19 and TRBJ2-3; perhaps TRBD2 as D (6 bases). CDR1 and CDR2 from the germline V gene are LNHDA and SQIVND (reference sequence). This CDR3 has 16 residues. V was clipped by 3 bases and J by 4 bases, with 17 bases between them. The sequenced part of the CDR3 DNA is TGTGCCAGTAGTATTAAACTAGCAAGGGGTCCAGATACG. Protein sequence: CASSIKLARGPDT. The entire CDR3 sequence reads CASSIKLARGPDTQYF.